Shown below are 30 T cell receptor beta chains from a single sample sequenced in a study of Graves' ophthalmopathy and Graves' hyperthyroidism. TCR beta CDR3 amplification used RNA transcripts. The workflow started with a first-round RT-PCR run with HTBI primers and then moved on to a second-round multiplex PCR. TCRdb passed the multiplex PCR reads through MiXCR, listing each CDR3 protein once. The sample records about 700,000 distinct CDR3 sequences, roughly 39% being singletons. Sequenced sample: peripheral blood. Source of these receptors: an adult man with Graves' ophthalmopathy.

The DNA of the CDR3 is TGTGCCAGCAGGGGACTAGCGGGGGATGGTACGCAGTATTTT. Translating gives CASRGLAGDGTQYF. The chain has TRBV10-3 and TRBJ2-3, with 14 bases aligning to TRBD2. The CDR3 has 14 amino acids. The trim removed 10 bases at V and 8 bases at J, leaving 8 bases unmatched. CDR1 is ENHRY, CDR2 SYGVKD, per germline.

Turning to this clonotype: A much larger clone lies a single base off, so this may be a read error. The conserved phenylalanine or tryptophan normally closing the CDR3 is absent here, so this likely arose from a read error. The V and J genes are TRBV4-1 and TRBJ2-5; D possibly corresponds to TRBD1 (6 bases). Germline V CDR1 and CDR2: MGHRA, YSYEKL. The CDR3 sequence is 14 residues long. CDR3 protein: CASKADSNEETQYC. In DNA form, the CDR3 reads TGTGCCAGCAAAGCGGACAGCAACGAAGAGACCCAGTACTGC.

This clonotype appeared a few times. Sequence at one end of the junction differs from germline and may be a read error. This chain joins TRBV7-8 and TRBJ1-4, with D maybe TRBD1 (5 bases). Looked up from germline, CDR1 is SGHVS and CDR2 is FQNEAQ. The CDR3 sequence is 16 residues long. CDR3 in amino acids: CASSQGVREGNEKLFF. DNA for the CDR3: TGCGCCAGCAGCCAAGGGGTCAGGGAAGGTAATGAAAAACTGTTTTTT.

This chain joins TRBV13 and TRBJ2-3; D unclear. V dropped 4 bases and J dropped 2 bases, with 10 bases sitting between them. Germline CDR1 and CDR2: PRHDT and FYEKMQ (reference sequence). The CDR3 spans 14 residues. Written as DNA, the CDR3 is TGTGCCAGCAGCTCTTGGTCCGACACAGATACGCAGTATTTT. Its translation: CASSSWSDTDTQYF. The full variable domain, in which reference TRBV13 and TRBJ2-3 provide the parts outside the CDR3, is AAGVIQSPRHLIKEKRETATLKCYPIPRHDTVYWYQQGPGQDPQFLISFYEKMQSDKGSIPDRFSAQQFSDYHSELNMSSLELGDSALYFCASSSWSDTDTQYFGPGTRLTVL.

This clonotype was detected many times. The rearrangement joins TRBV6-5 to TRBJ1-5; D possibly corresponds to TRBD1 (5 bases). The V end lost 7 bases, the J end lost 3 bases, and 13 bases lay between the germline ends. The CDR3 covers 14 residues. The germline CDR1 and CDR2 sequences are MNHEY and SVGAGI. The CDR3 region is CASTLGRLNQPQHF. The CDR3 region has the DNA TGTGCCAGCACATTGGGGCGGCTCAATCAGCCCCAGCATTTT.

The CDR3 DNA reads TGTGCCAGCAGCACGGGTGGCGGGAGAGGGGATACGCAGTATTTT. Its translation: CASSTGGGRGDTQYF. The chain uses TRBV7-2 and TRBJ2-3; 7 bases line up with TRBD2. CDR3 length: 15 amino acids. Germline loops: CDR1 SGHTA, CDR2 FQGNSA. Unmatched junction bases numbered 11, after V lost 5 bases and J lost 6 bases.

This clonotype has at least ten counts. V gene TRBV2 combines with J gene TRBJ1-2; perhaps TRBD1 as D (5 bases). The ends were cut back, 6 bases at V and 5 bases at J, with 16 bases in the middle. The CDR3 has 14 amino acids. Per the germline V gene, CDR1 is SNHLY and CDR2 is FYNNEI. The CDR3 coding sequence is TGTGCCAGCAGCTCGGGACGGATTTGGTATGGCTACACCTTC. Translation gives CASSSGRIWYGYTF.

This chain links TRBV10-3 with TRBJ1-5; TRBD1 might be the D (5 bases). The CDR3 sequence is 15 residues long. V lost 0 bases and J lost 9, with 15 bases in between. From germline, CDR1 is ENHRY and CDR2 SYGVKD. CDR3 region: CAISESGTLYRPQHF. The CDR3 bases are TGTGCCATCAGTGAGTCGGGGACGCTCTATCGGCCCCAGCATTTT.

Note on this clonotype: One base away lies a much larger clone, so this may be a sequencing read error. The chain is built from TRBV20-1 and TRBJ2-5, with unresolved D. The CDR3 is 12 residues long. The V and J ends lost 6 bases and 2 bases respectively, with 10 bases between them. CDR1 and CDR2 from the germline V gene are DFQATT and SNEGSKA (reference sequence). CDR3 protein: CSANEHQETQYF. The CDR3 nucleotides are TGCAGTGCCAACGAGCATCAAGAGACCCAGTACTTC.

This clonotype was counted a few times. This chain uses TRBV6-5 with TRBJ2-7; D gene unclear. In germline, CDR1 is MNHEY, CDR2 SVGAGI. This CDR3 comprises 14 residues. V lost 5 bases and J lost 0, with 11 bases in between. The CDR3 is CASSPSPNSYEQYF. As DNA, the CDR3 is TGTGCCAGCAGTCCCTCCCCGAACTCCTACGAGCAGTACTTC.

There are a few counts of this clonotype. The J gene is TRBJ1-1, the V gene TRBV12-3 or TRBV12-4, with D maybe TRBD1 (5 bases). The CDR3 length is 15 residues. The V and J ends lost 1 base and 1 base respectively, with 10 bases between them. The CDR3 protein is CASSLVDRPNTEAFF. CDR3 sequence (DNA): TGTGCCAGCAGTTTAGTTGACAGACCGAACACTGAAGCTTTCTTT.

V is TRBV25-1 and J is TRBJ1-2; the D gene is possibly TRBD1 (5 bases). The CDR3 contains 15 residues. V was pared by 8 bases and J by 8 bases, with 24 bases between. CDR1 MGHDK and CDR2 SYGVNS come from the germline V gene. CDR3 region: CASSPRTNGTTGYTF. In nucleotides, the CDR3 is TGTGCCAGCTCGCCCCGGACCAATGGGACCACCGGCTACACCTTC.

The chain links TRBV7-9 to TRBJ2-2; 8 bases map to TRBD1. The V segment lost 5 bases and the J segment 2 bases; nucleotides outside the gene matches: 7. This CDR3 is 16 amino acids long. Looked up from germline, CDR1 is SEHNR and CDR2 is FQNEAQ (reference sequence). The CDR3 loop reads CASSPTGGVNTGELFF. The CDR3 nucleotides are TGTGCCAGCAGCCCTACAGGGGGAGTCAACACCGGGGAGCTGTTTTTT.

The chain couples TRBV30 to TRBJ2-5; D could derive from TRBD1 or TRBD2 (6 bases each). CDR3 length equals 17 residues. The germline V and J ends were trimmed by 3 bases and 4 bases, with 24 bases remaining between them. Germline CDR1 reads GTSNPN; CDR2 reads SVGIG (reference sequence). The CDR3 loop is CAWSGQGTSIPLETQYF. In DNA, the CDR3 is TGTGCCTGGAGCGGGCAGGGGACTTCGATCCCCCTAGAGACCCAGTACTTC.

This clonotype was detected only a few times. The J gene is TRBJ1-5, the V gene TRBV25-1; 11 positions agree with TRBD1. The CDR3 has 16 residues. Germline V gene data show CDR1 as MGHDK and CDR2 as SYGVNS. V shed 6 bases, J shed 1 base, and the junction held 5 bases outside the gene matches. The CDR3: CASRDRGLWSNQPQHF. The DNA of the CDR3 is TGTGCCAGCAGGGACAGGGGGCTATGGAGCAATCAGCCCCAGCATTTT.

This clonotype was picked up many times. The V call is TRBV10-3, the J call TRBJ1-5; no reliable D call. The ends were cut back, 3 bases at V and 0 bases at J, with 9 bases in the middle. This CDR3 region has 15 residues. CDR1 ENHRY and CDR2 SYGVKD come from the germline V gene. In DNA, the CDR3 is TGTGCCATCAGTGACCGGAAAGATAGCAATCAGCCCCAGCATTTT. Translating it yields CAISDRKDSNQPQHF.

The chain has TRBV29-1 and TRBJ1-1; possibly TRBD1 for D (5 bases). Germline CDR1 and CDR2: SQVTM and ANQGSEA. Trimming stripped 4 bases from V and 4 bases from J, with 16 bases between. The CDR3 spans 14 residues. CDR3 loop: CSVGALGTFTEAFF. The CDR3 nucleotides read TGCAGCGTTGGTGCCCTAGGGACGTTCACTGAAGCTTTCTTT.

The rearrangement uses TRBV5-1 and TRBJ2-1; 9 positions match TRBD2. CDR3 length equals 16 residues. With 0 bases clipped from V and 6 bases from J, the junction kept 7 bases outside the gene matches. Germline CDR1 is SGHRS and CDR2 is YFSETQ. CDR3 residues: CASSLAGIAGVNEQFF. The CDR3 bases are TGCGCCAGCAGCTTGGCCGGGATAGCGGGAGTCAATGAGCAGTTCTTC.

This clonotype occurred a few times. The chain has TRBV20-1 and TRBJ2-5, with 11 bases identical to TRBD2. This CDR3 contains 14 residues. The germline V gene encodes CDR1 DFQATT and CDR2 SNEGSKA (reference sequence). The junction had 7 bases not matched to a gene; V was cut back by 5 bases and J by 5 bases. The DNA for the CDR3 is TGCAGTGCTTTTCGACTAGCGGGGAGGGAGACCCAGTACTTC. This sequence encodes CSAFRLAGRETQYF.

Only a few counts were recorded for this clonotype. J is TRBJ2-5 and V is TRBV6-5, with D possibly TRBD2 on 5 matching bases. This CDR3 contains 15 residues. Germline assignment: CDR1 MNHEY and CDR2 SVGAGI. Trimming took off 2 bases at V and 1 base at J, with 11 bases between the two ends. The DNA for the CDR3 is TGTGCCAGCAGTTACCGGACTCCCTTCCAAGAGACCCAGTACTTC. This sequence encodes CASSYRTPFQETQYF.

The chain combines TRBV7-8 with TRBJ2-2; 8 positions agree with TRBD1. V dropped 5 bases and J dropped 7; count of bases not matched to a gene: 9. Per the germline V gene, CDR1 is SGHVS and CDR2 is FQNEAQ. The CDR3 loop spans 15 amino acids. This chain's CDR3 is CASSHPDRVGGELFF. The CDR3, as DNA: TGTGCCAGCAGCCATCCGGACAGGGTGGGCGGGGAGCTGTTTTTT.

In its sample, this clonotype was seen many times. The chain links TRBV19 to TRBJ1-1; D call uncertain. Trimming removed 9 bases from V and 5 bases from J, with 10 bases in between. The length of the CDR3 is 11 residues. The germline CDR1 and CDR2 sequences are LNHDA and SQIVND (reference sequence). This CDR3 is CAREVRTEAFF. In nucleotides, the CDR3 is TGTGCCAGGGAAGTTAGGACTGAAGCTTTCTTT.

This clonotype was recorded a few times. The chain combines TRBV4-1 with TRBJ2-5; weak D call: TRBD1 (6 bases). The germline CDR1 and CDR2 sequences are MGHRA and YSYEKL. Trimming removed 0 bases at V and 4 bases at J, with 18 bases between. This CDR3 is built from 17 residues. The CDR3 protein is CASSQDLWGREVETQYF. In nucleotides, the CDR3 is TGCGCCAGCAGCCAAGATTTGTGGGGGCGAGAGGTAGAGACCCAGTACTTC.

This chain joins TRBV19 and TRBJ2-2; D unclear. Trimming stripped 5 bases from V and 6 bases from J, with 10 bases between. The CDR3 runs 13 residues. Germline values: CDR1 LNHDA, CDR2 SQIVND (reference sequence). CDR3 bases: TGTGCCAGTAGTCTCACATCTCCCGGGGAGCTGTTTTTT. Encoded protein: CASSLTSPGELFF.

This clonotype was counted many times. The V call is TRBV19, the J call TRBJ1-4; D is unclear. The germline gives CDR1 LNHDA, CDR2 SQIVND (reference sequence). The CDR3 runs to 10 residues. The V gene lost 4 bases and the J gene lost 8 bases, with 2 bases spanning the gap. The CDR3 here is CASSREKLFF. As DNA, the CDR3 is TGTGCCAGTAGTAGAGAAAAACTGTTTTTT.

The chain is built from TRBV6-6 and TRBJ1-1, with D maybe TRBD1 (5 bases). V was trimmed by 3 bases and J by 0 bases, leaving 14 bases between them. Per the germline V gene, CDR1 is MNHNY and CDR2 is SVGAGI (reference sequence). The CDR3 covers 16 residues. The CDR3: CASSYIRPDMNTEAFF. The DNA for the CDR3 is TGTGCCAGCAGTTATATCAGGCCGGACATGAACACTGAAGCTTTCTTT.

This chain connects TRBV7-6 to TRBJ1-6; 7 bases fit TRBD1. Germline V gene lookup returns CDR1 SGHVS and CDR2 FNYEAQ. This CDR3 region has 13 residues. The trim removed 8 bases at V and 7 bases at J, leaving 5 bases unmatched. CDR3 in amino acids: CASVGDSNSPLHF. The DNA of the CDR3 is TGTGCCAGCGTTGGGGACAGCAATTCACCCCTCCACTTT.

This clonotype showed up many times. The rearrangement joins TRBV7-2 to TRBJ1-6, with 9 positions matching TRBD1. Per germline, CDR1 SGHTA and CDR2 FQGNSA. Trimming cost V 3 bases and J 3 bases; bases outside gene matches: 3. The CDR3 sequence is 16 residues long. The CDR3 spells CASSLGQGLYNSPLHF. The DNA of the CDR3 is TGTGCCAGCAGCTTGGGACAGGGCCTCTATAATTCACCCCTCCACTTT.

This clonotype has at least ten counts. The V call is TRBV7-6, the J call TRBJ1-6; TRBD1 is a possible D gene (6 bases). The germline V and J ends were trimmed by 0 bases and 5 bases, with 11 bases remaining between them. Looked up from germline, CDR1 is SGHVS and CDR2 is FNYEAQ. The CDR3 is made up of 16 amino acids. For the CDR3, the DNA is TGTGCCAGCAGCTTAGCTTTAGGGGGGAATAATTCACCCCTCCACTTT. Protein sequence: CASSLALGGNNSPLHF.

This clonotype was found a few times. The chain's CDR3 is CASSVLPQETQYF. As DNA, the CDR3 is TGTGCCAGCAGCGTCTTGCCCCAAGAGACCCAGTACTTC. The chain links TRBV2 to TRBJ2-5; D is unclear. CDR1 and CDR2 from the germline V gene are SNHLY and FYNNEI. V was pared by 6 bases and J by 1 base, with 9 bases between. This CDR3 is built from 13 residues. The variable domain in full, completed from reference TRBV2 and TRBJ2-5, reads EPEVTQTPSHQVTQMGQEVILRCVPISNHLYFYWYRQILGQKVEFLVSFYNNEISEKSEIFDDQFSVERPDGSNFTLKIRSTKLEDSAMYFCASSVLPQETQYFGPGTRLLVL.